Detailed here is one T cell receptor (beta chain). The clone's antigen remains unknown. The input lacks base qualities; no much larger clone sits a single base away. V sheds 0 bases and J sheds 5 bases, leaving 10 bases between their ends. From the cysteine up to the phenylalanine, the CDR3 has a length of 14 residues. Only the CDR3 portion is preserved as DNA: 42 bases, with reading frame beginning at the first base. CDR1 is given as LGHNA and CDR2 as YSLEER, both from the germline V gene. The immunoSEQ Assay, a bias-controlled multiplex PCR, was used to amplify TCRbeta CDR3 regions from genomic DNA. Concerning the study's data processing: Within the assay, amplification of reference gene primers was used to estimate how many nucleated cells each sample contained. Sequence reads were collapsed and filtered to measure the absolute abundance of every unique TCRbeta CDR3 rearrangement. For each sample, productive Simpson clonality was calculated by taking the square root of Simpson's diversity index across productive rearrangements. In its TCRdb copy, this immuneACCESS table keeps in-frame sequences only and misses some clones. Where compared with another copy, unresolved V genes explain less than half of these, and the others have no known cause. V, J and clone size derive from that table, while D and trimming were established from the DNA sequence. The sample contains about 61,000 clones, 88% of them found a single time. The ten largest account for 3.9% of the sample.

Each collaborating institution followed its own protocols to collect whole blood in K2EDTA tubes. For TCRbeta analysis, collaborators shipped samples as frozen whole blood, isolated PBMCs, or DNA extracted from either of those sample types. This sample stems from a study of blood T cell repertoires in COVID-19 (dated by TCRdb to the early 2020s). Turning to the overall study: Samples covering the acute and convalescent phases of COVID-19 were provided by collaborators in the United States, Italy and Spain. The material from the prospective study consisted of cDNA or gDNA derived from T cells, B-cell-depleted T cells, or PBMCs. Deeply sampled blood TCRbeta repertoires from subjects exposed to, actively infected with, or recovered from COVID-19 were included in the dataset. A freely available public database, intended as a resource for researchers studying the immune response to SARS-CoV-2, is where the repertoires were released. The samples were drawn from two sources: the first 160 participants of the ongoing ImmuneRACE study, and over 1,000 subjects contributed by 6 global collaborators. The sample metadata nearly always contained a de-identified subject ID, COVID-19 status, age in years and sex. HLA class I and class II types, where available, came from metadata supplied by the sample provider rather than from assay-based typing.

Study-level results and caveats: How much clinical and demographic metadata was included differed by source and by participant, and the metadata was provided uncurated.

This sequence was found in a human donor in a cohort sampled during active COVID-19. The sequence is built from TRBV4-3 and TRBJ1-1; the D segment cannot be called with confidence. The sequenced sample consisted of peripheral blood. The CDR3 protein sequence reads: CASSQDLGSTEAFF. The nucleotide sequence reads as follows: TGCGCCAGCAGCCAAGATTTAGGGAGTACTGAAGCTTTCTTT.